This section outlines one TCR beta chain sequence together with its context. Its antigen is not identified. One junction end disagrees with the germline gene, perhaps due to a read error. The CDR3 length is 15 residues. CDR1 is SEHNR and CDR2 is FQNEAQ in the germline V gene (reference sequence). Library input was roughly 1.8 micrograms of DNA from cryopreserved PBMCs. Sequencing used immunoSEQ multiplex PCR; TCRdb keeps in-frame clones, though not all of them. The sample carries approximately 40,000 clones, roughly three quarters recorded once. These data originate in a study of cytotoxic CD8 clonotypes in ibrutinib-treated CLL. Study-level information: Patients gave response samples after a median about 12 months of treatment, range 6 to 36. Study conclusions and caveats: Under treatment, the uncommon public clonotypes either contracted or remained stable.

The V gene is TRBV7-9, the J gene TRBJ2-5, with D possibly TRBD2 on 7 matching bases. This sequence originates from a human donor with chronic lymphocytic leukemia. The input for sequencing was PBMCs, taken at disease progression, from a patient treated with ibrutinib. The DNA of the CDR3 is TGTGCCAGCACCCAGGGGCCGGCAGGGCGGGAGACCCGGTACTTC. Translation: CASTQGPAGRETRYF.